This TCR beta chain was sequenced for a study of early T cells in non-severe SARS-CoV-2 infection. Study in general: Unsorted whole-blood RNA was sequenced in bulk, leaving chains unpaired.

MiXCR, run by TCRdb on the 5' RACE reads, gives a single entry per CDR3 protein. Of about 59,000 distinct CDR3 sequences in the sample, 13% were seen once. A word on this clonotype: Its ends do not fully match the called genes, so a read error is possible.

The CDR3 has 18 amino acids. Per the germline V gene, CDR1 is MDHEN and CDR2 is SYDVKM. Here the sequenced sample was whole blood, taken at baseline. This TCR came from an adult who was a healthcare worker with PCR-confirmed SARS-CoV-2 infection or an uninfected control (not recorded which). The V and J genes are TRBV28 and TRBJ2-7; TRBD1 is a possible D gene (7 bases). The CDR3 here is CAGRTVLTRGESSYEQYF. The CDR3 region has the DNA TGTGCCGGCAGGACAGTACTAACCAGGGGGGAAAGCTCCTACGAGCAGTACTTC.